The sequence of this T cell receptor (beta chain) was determined in a study of radiotherapy plus CTLA-4 blockade in lung cancer. Broader study findings: Radiotherapy plus ipilimumab was followed by expansion in blood of tumor-derived TCR clones. It was early blood T cell clone dynamics, with interferon-beta, that reportedly best predicted response.

With respect to this clone: What it binds is unknown.

Using immunoSEQ multiplex PCR, the repertoire was profiled, and TCRdb retains in-frame clones only, with some absent. The sample lists about 97,000 clones, roughly 74% occurring once. The germline V gene encodes CDR1 SGHRS and CDR2 YFSETQ. This CDR3 region has 14 residues. The germline V and J ends were trimmed by 2 bases and 1 base, with 9 bases remaining between them. The rearrangement links TRBV5-1 to TRBJ2-5; D not resolved. The sequence was obtained from a human donor with non-small cell lung cancer who had a partial response to radiotherapy plus ipilimumab. Some clones in this sample may be carry-over from other donors' samples. The sample consisted of peripheral blood, taken from a patient treated with radiotherapy plus ipilimumab. In DNA form, the CDR3 reads TGCGCCAGCAGCTTTGGGCCAGGCCAAGAGACCCAGTACTTC. It codes for CASSFGPGQETQYF.